These T cell receptor beta chains were read from a single sample in a study of T cell responses to AZD1222 COVID-19 vaccine. Assay: immunoSEQ multiplex PCR; the TCRdb copy retains only in-frame clones and omits some. Of some 150,000 clones detected, about 89% appear once; the ten largest clones hold just under 3%. The input for sequencing was peripheral blood, taken on day 0 of AZD1222 vaccination. The receptor set was obtained from an adult in good health. The CDR3 runs from the conserved cysteine through the conserved F or W. A D gene is named only where the DNA matches it firmly. Only part of the rows carry a size: once, few, many, or a class if the clone is expanded.

v_call: TRBV6-1
d_call: -
j_call: TRBJ1-2
clone_size: -
cdr3_aa: CASSEVWGNYGYTF
cdr3_nt: TGTGCCAGCAGTGAAGTGTGGGGAAACTATGGCTACACCTTC

v_call: TRBV6-5
d_call: TRBD1
j_call: TRBJ1-1
clone_size: once
cdr3_aa: CASNKGQGGDTEAFF
cdr3_nt: TGTGCCAGCAACAAAGGACAGGGCGGTGACACTGAAGCTTTCTTT

v_call: TRBV21-1
d_call: -
j_call: TRBJ1-5
clone_size: -
cdr3_aa: CASNAPDRFNQPQHF
cdr3_nt: TGTGCCAGCAACGCACCGGACAGGTTCAATCAGCCCCAGCATTTT

v_call: TRBV14
d_call: TRBD1
j_call: TRBJ1-2
clone_size: -
cdr3_aa: CASSRNTGGVGGYTF
cdr3_nt: TGTGCCAGCAGCCGAAATACAGGGGGCGTAGGTGGCTACACCTTC

v_call: TRBV15
d_call: -
j_call: TRBJ1-3
clone_size: -
cdr3_aa: CATSRDASGNTIYF
cdr3_nt: TGTGCCACCAGCAGAGACGCATCTGGAAACACCATATATTTT

v_call: TRBV7-8
d_call: -
j_call: TRBJ2-7
clone_size: -
cdr3_aa: CASSLVTDYEQYF
cdr3_nt: TGTGCCAGCAGCTTAGTGACAGACTACGAGCAGTACTTC

v_call: TRBV29-1
d_call: TRBD2
j_call: TRBJ2-1
clone_size: -
cdr3_aa: CSVATAGGQYNEQFF
cdr3_nt: TGCAGCGTGGCCACAGCGGGAGGCCAATACAATGAGCAGTTCTTC

v_call: TRBV7-3
d_call: TRBD1
j_call: TRBJ2-2
clone_size: -
cdr3_aa: CASSFTGMGQGDLTGELFF
cdr3_nt: TGTGCCAGCAGCTTTACCGGGATGGGACAGGGAGATCTGACCGGGGAGCTGTTTTTT

v_call: TRBV3-1/TRBV3-2
d_call: -
j_call: TRBJ1-3
clone_size: once
cdr3_aa: CASSQARGSGNTIYF
cdr3_nt: TGTGCCAGCAGCCAAGCCAGGGGTTCCGGAAACACCATATATTTT

v_call: TRBV15
d_call: TRBD2
j_call: TRBJ2-1
clone_size: -
cdr3_aa: CATSRGTSGGEDPEQFF
cdr3_nt: TGTGCCACCAGCAGAGGGACTAGCGGGGGGGAAGATCCTGAGCAGTTCTTC

v_call: TRBV10-2
d_call: -
j_call: TRBJ2-5
clone_size: -
cdr3_aa: CASSEMVETQYF
cdr3_nt: TGCGCCAGCAGTGAGATGGTGGAGACCCAGTACTTC

v_call: TRBV28
d_call: -
j_call: TRBJ2-3
clone_size: once
cdr3_aa: CASSSLRRGRRTDTQYF
cdr3_nt: TGTGCCAGCAGTTCCCTCAGGAGGGGCCGGAGAACAGATACGCAGTATTTT

v_call: TRBV7-9
d_call: -
j_call: TRBJ2-7
clone_size: -
cdr3_aa: CASSLGKEFDEQYF
cdr3_nt: TGTGCCAGCAGCTTAGGTAAGGAGTTCGACGAGCAGTACTTC

v_call: TRBV7-2
d_call: -
j_call: TRBJ1-3
clone_size: -
cdr3_aa: CASSPTALSGNTIYF
cdr3_nt: TGTGCCAGCAGCCCTACGGCCCTCTCTGGAAACACCATATATTTT

v_call: TRBV4-3
d_call: TRBD1
j_call: TRBJ1-4
clone_size: -
cdr3_aa: CASSQQGTGREKLFF
cdr3_nt: TGCGCCAGCAGCCAACAGGGGACAGGACGAGAAAAACTGTTTTTT

v_call: TRBV19
d_call: TRBD2
j_call: TRBJ2-4
clone_size: once
cdr3_aa: CASSMETSGRENIQYF
cdr3_nt: TGTGCCAGTAGTATGGAGACTAGCGGGAGGGAAAACATTCAGTACTTC

v_call: TRBV7-9
d_call: -
j_call: TRBJ1-2
clone_size: -
cdr3_aa: CASSLAQGPNYGYTF
cdr3_nt: TGTGCCAGCAGCTTAGCGCAGGGACCTAACTATGGCTACACCTTC

v_call: TRBV28
d_call: -
j_call: TRBJ2-1
clone_size: -
cdr3_aa: CASQGLSAYNEQFF
cdr3_nt: TGTGCCAGCCAGGGGCTAAGTGCCTACAATGAGCAGTTCTTC

v_call: TRBV14
d_call: TRBD1
j_call: TRBJ2-7
clone_size: -
cdr3_aa: CASSPIDHGTGSYEQYF
cdr3_nt: TGTGCCAGCAGCCCGATTGACCATGGGACAGGGTCCTACGAGCAGTACTTC

v_call: TRBV7-8
d_call: -
j_call: TRBJ1-1
clone_size: -
cdr3_aa: CASSLGSRGRDTEAFF
cdr3_nt: TGTGCCAGCAGCTTAGGTTCAAGGGGCAGAGACACTGAAGCTTTCTTT

v_call: TRBV2
d_call: -
j_call: TRBJ1-2
clone_size: -
cdr3_aa: CASSPNGPRRSGYTF
cdr3_nt: TGTGCCAGCAGTCCTAACGGGCCTCGACGGAGTGGCTACACCTTC

v_call: TRBV6-6
d_call: -
j_call: TRBJ2-2
clone_size: -
cdr3_aa: CASSYLPPGELFF
cdr3_nt: TGTGCCAGCAGTTACCTACCTCCCGGGGAGCTGTTTTTT

v_call: TRBV3-1/TRBV3-2
d_call: -
j_call: TRBJ1-1
clone_size: -
cdr3_aa: CASSQSSMNTEAFF
cdr3_nt: TGTGCCAGCAGCCAATCTAGTATGAACACTGAAGCTTTCTTT

v_call: TRBV7-8
d_call: -
j_call: TRBJ1-5
clone_size: -
cdr3_aa: CASGRELGNQPQHF
cdr3_nt: TGTGCCAGCGGCAGGGAATTAGGTAATCAGCCCCAGCATTTT

v_call: TRBV3-1/TRBV3-2
d_call: -
j_call: TRBJ2-1
clone_size: -
cdr3_aa: CASSPGGGYNEQFF
cdr3_nt: TGTGCCAGCAGCCCTGGCGGAGGGTACAATGAGCAGTTCTTC

v_call: TRBV7-9
d_call: -
j_call: TRBJ2-7
clone_size: medium-sized
cdr3_aa: CASSLALTYEQYF
cdr3_nt: TGTGCCAGCAGCTTAGCCTTAACGTACGAGCAGTACTTC

v_call: TRBV9
d_call: TRBD2
j_call: TRBJ2-1
clone_size: -
cdr3_aa: CASSPYSGGPSNEQFF
cdr3_nt: TGTGCCAGCAGCCCCTATAGCGGGGGACCCAGCAATGAGCAGTTCTTC

v_call: TRBV15
d_call: -
j_call: TRBJ2-1
clone_size: -
cdr3_aa: CATSRDLHEQFF
cdr3_nt: TGTGCCACCAGCAGAGATCTCCATGAGCAGTTCTTC

v_call: TRBV11-2
d_call: TRBD1
j_call: TRBJ1-1
clone_size: -
cdr3_aa: CASSRLGQGFNTEAFF
cdr3_nt: TGTGCCAGCAGCCGTCTCGGACAGGGTTTTAACACTGAAGCTTTCTTT

v_call: TRBV4-1
d_call: -
j_call: TRBJ2-1
clone_size: -
cdr3_aa: CASSQGPGRNEQFF
cdr3_nt: TGCGCCAGCAGCCAAGGCCCGGGGAGGAATGAGCAGTTCTTC

v_call: TRBV29-1
d_call: -
j_call: TRBJ2-7
clone_size: -
cdr3_aa: CSVVAQSRVEQYF
cdr3_nt: TGCAGCGTTGTGGCACAATCTAGGGTCGAGCAGTACTTC

v_call: TRBV18
d_call: -
j_call: TRBJ2-1
clone_size: -
cdr3_aa: CASSPPVHGGLTNEQFF
cdr3_nt: TGTGCCAGCTCACCACCAGTCCATGGGGGCCTGACTAATGAGCAGTTCTTC

v_call: TRBV19
d_call: -
j_call: TRBJ1-5
clone_size: -
cdr3_aa: CASSIFWNQPQHF
cdr3_nt: TGTGCCAGTAGTATCTTTTGGAATCAGCCCCAGCATTTT

v_call: TRBV7-9
d_call: TRBD1
j_call: TRBJ1-2
clone_size: -
cdr3_aa: CASSLPNRGINGYTF
cdr3_nt: TGTGCCAGCAGCTTACCAAACAGGGGGATTAATGGCTACACCTTC

v_call: TRBV7-2
d_call: -
j_call: TRBJ1-4
clone_size: few
cdr3_aa: CASSRDITVPEKLFF
cdr3_nt: TGTGCCAGCAGCCGCGACATCACGGTACCCGAAAAACTGTTTTTT

v_call: TRBV14
d_call: -
j_call: TRBJ1-1
clone_size: -
cdr3_aa: CASSQGALLQTFF
cdr3_nt: TGTGCCAGCAGCCAAGGGGCCCTACTTCAGACTTTCTTT

v_call: TRBV27
d_call: -
j_call: TRBJ2-7
clone_size: few
cdr3_aa: CASSGAYEQYF
cdr3_nt: TGTGCCAGCAGTGGAGCCTACGAGCAGTACTTC

v_call: TRBV5-1
d_call: -
j_call: TRBJ1-5
clone_size: -
cdr3_aa: CASSSLGARDQPQHF
cdr3_nt: TGCGCCAGCAGCTCCCTTGGGGCGCGGGATCAGCCCCAGCATTTT